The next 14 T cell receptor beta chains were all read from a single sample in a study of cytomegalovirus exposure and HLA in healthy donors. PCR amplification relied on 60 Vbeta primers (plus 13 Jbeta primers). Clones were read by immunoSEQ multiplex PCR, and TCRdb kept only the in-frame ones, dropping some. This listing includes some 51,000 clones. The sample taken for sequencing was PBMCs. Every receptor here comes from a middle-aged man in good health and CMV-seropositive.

CDR3 DNA: TGTGCCAGCAGCGGAGCTGCGGTAGCTAACTATGGCTACACCTTC. Amino acids: CASSGAAVANYGYTF. The chain recombines TRBV7-9 with TRBJ1-2, with unresolved D. Trimming pared 5 bases from V and 0 bases from J, leaving 13 bases between. The V gene's germline CDR1 is SEHNR and CDR2 FQNEAQ (reference sequence). The CDR3 has 15 residues.

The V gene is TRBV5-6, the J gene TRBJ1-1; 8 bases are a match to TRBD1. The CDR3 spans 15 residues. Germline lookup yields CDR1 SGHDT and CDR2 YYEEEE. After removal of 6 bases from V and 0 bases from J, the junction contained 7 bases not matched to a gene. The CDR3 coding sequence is TGTGCCAGCACTCAGGGGGCGCGGTTGAACACTGAAGCTTTCTTT. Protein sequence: CASTQGARLNTEAFF.

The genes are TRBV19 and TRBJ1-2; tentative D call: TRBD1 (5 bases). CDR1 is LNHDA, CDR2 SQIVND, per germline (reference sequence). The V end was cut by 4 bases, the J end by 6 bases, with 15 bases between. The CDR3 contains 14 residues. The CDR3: CASSTPRGRDGYTF. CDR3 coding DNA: TGTGCCAGTAGTACCCCCCGGGGGAGGGATGGCTACACCTTC. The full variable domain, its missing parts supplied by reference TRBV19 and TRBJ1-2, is DGGITQSPKYLFRKEGQNVTLSCEQNLNHDAMYWYRQDPGQGLRLIYYSQIVNDFQKGDIAEGYSVSREKKESFPLTVTSAQKNPTAFYLCASSTPRGRDGYTFGSGTRLTVV.

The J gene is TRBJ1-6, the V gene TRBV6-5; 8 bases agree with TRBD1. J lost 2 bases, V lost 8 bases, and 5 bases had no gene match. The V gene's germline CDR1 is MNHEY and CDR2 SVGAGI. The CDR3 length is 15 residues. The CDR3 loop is CASAQGDTYNSPLHF. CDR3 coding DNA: TGTGCCAGCGCACAGGGGGACACCTATAATTCACCCCTCCACTTT.

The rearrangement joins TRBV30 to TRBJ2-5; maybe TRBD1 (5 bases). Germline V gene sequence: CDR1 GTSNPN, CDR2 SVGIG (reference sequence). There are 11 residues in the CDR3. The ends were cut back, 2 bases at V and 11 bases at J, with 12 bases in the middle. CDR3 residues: CAWSTLDSQYF. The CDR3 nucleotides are TGTGCCTGGAGTACACTCGACAGTCAGTACTTC.

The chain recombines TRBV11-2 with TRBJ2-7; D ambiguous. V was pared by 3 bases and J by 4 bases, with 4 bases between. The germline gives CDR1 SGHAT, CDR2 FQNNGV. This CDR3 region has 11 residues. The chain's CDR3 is CASSFVYEQYF. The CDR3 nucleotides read TGTGCCAGCAGCTTCGTGTACGAGCAGTACTTC.

The DNA of the CDR3 is TGCGCCAGCAGCCCACAGGGGGCGGTCGGCTACACCTTC. It translates to CASSPQGAVGYTF. The genes are TRBV4-3 and TRBJ1-2; 9 positions match TRBD1. CDR1 is LGHNA, CDR2 YSLEER, per germline. V was pared by 4 bases and J by 8 bases, with 5 bases of the junction left unmatched. This CDR3 has 13 amino acids.

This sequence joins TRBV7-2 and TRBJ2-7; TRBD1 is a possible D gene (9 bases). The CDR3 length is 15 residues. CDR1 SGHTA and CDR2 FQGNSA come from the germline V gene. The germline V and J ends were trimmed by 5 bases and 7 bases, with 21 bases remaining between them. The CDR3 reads CASSRMGQGLGEQYF. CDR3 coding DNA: TGTGCCAGCAGCCGAATGGGACAGGGACTAGGAGAGCAGTACTTC. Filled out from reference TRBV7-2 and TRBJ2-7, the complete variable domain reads GAGVSQSPSNKVTEKGKDVELRCDPISGHTALYWYRQSLGQGLEFLIYFQGNSAPDKSGLPSDRFSAERTGGSVSTLTIQRTQQEDSAVYLCASSRMGQGLGEQYFGPGTRLTVT.

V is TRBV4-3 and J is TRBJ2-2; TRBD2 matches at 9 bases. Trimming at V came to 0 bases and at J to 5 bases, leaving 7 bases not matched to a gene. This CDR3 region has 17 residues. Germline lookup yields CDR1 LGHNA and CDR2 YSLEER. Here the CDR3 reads CASSQDNVAGGTGELFF. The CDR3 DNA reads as TGCGCCAGCAGCCAAGATAACGTGGCGGGGGGGACCGGGGAGCTGTTTTTT.

The CDR3 DNA is TGTGCCAGCAGCTTAAGGCCCCCTTACCGGGACAGGGACAATGAGCAGTTCTTC. It translates to CASSLRPPYRDRDNEQFF. V usage is TRBV7-8 and J usage is TRBJ2-1, with TRBD1 identical over 9 bases. Germline V gene lookup returns CDR1 SGHVS and CDR2 FQNEAQ. The CDR3 is 18 residues long. J gave up 5 bases and V 2 bases, and 13 bases lay outside the gene matches.

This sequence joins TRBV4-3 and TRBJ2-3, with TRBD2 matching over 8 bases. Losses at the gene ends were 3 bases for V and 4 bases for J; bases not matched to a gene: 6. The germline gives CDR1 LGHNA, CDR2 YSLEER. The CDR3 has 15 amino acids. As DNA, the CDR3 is TGCGCCAGCAGCCAGATGAGGACTAGCCCAGATACGCAGTATTTT. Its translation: CASSQMRTSPDTQYF.

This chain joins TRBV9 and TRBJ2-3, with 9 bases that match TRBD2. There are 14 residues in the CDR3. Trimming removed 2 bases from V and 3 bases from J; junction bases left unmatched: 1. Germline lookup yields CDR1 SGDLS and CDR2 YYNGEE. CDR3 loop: CASSVRGGTDTQYF. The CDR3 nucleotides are TGTGCCAGCAGCGTGCGGGGGGGGACAGATACGCAGTATTTT.

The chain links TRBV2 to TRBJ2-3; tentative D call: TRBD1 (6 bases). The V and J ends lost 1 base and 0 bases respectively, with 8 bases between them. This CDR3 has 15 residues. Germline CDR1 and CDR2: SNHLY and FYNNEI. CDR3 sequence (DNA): TGTGCCAGCAGTGAAGGGACAGCTAGCACAGATACGCAGTATTTT. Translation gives CASSEGTASTDTQYF.

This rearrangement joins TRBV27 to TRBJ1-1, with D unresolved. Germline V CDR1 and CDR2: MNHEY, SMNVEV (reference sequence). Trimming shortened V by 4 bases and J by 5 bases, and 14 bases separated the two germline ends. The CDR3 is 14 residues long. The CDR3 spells CASSWEGLGTEAFF. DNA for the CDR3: TGTGCCAGCAGTTGGGAGGGCCTGGGGACTGAAGCTTTCTTT.